This passage covers 10 T cell receptor beta chains from one sample sequenced in a study of identical twins. MiXCR was run by TCRdb on the 5' RACE reads, yielding one entry per CDR3 protein. Of around 550,000 distinct CDR3 sequences in the sample, 13% to 15% were seen once. These data were likewise used in another study, on yellow fever vaccine responses in identical twins.

Sequences were obtained from CD4+ T cells sorted from blood. Receptors were obtained from a young woman in good health.

Ten or more counts support this clonotype. This CDR3 reads CSVDLYGLGVGEQFF. DNA for the CDR3: TGCAGCGTTGACCTCTATGGCCTGGGAGTCGGTGAGCAGTTCTTC. The chain joins TRBV29-1 to TRBJ2-1, with a possible D match to TRBD2 (5 bases). V was shortened by 3 bases and J by 9 bases, with 21 bases between the two germline ends. The CDR3 runs 15 residues. The germline gives CDR1 SQVTM, CDR2 ANQGSEA.

This chain links TRBV19 with TRBJ2-2; D is unresolved. Trimming pared 3 bases from V and 4 bases from J, leaving 6 bases between. From germline, CDR1 is LNHDA and CDR2 SQIVND (reference sequence). The length of the CDR3 is 13 residues. DNA for the CDR3: TGTGCCAGTAGTATCGAGGTCACCGGGGAGCTGTTTTTT. This translates into CASSIEVTGELFF.

This clonotype was counted a few times. This chain connects TRBV10-3 to TRBJ2-1; weak D call: TRBD2 (6 bases). The CDR3 length is 12 residues. Germline V gene lookup returns CDR1 ENHRY and CDR2 SYGVKD. V was shortened by 2 bases and J by 10 bases, with 9 bases between the two germline ends. The chain's CDR3 is CAISENGLEQFF. The CDR3 DNA reads as TGTGCCATCAGTGAGAATGGACTAGAGCAGTTCTTC.

The J gene is TRBJ2-5, the V gene TRBV5-1, with 9 bases aligning to TRBD2. The V and J ends lost 9 bases and 5 bases, in that order; junction bases with no gene match: 17. The CDR3 is 16 residues long. The germline V gene has CDR1 SGHRS and CDR2 YFSETQ. As DNA, the CDR3 is TGCGCCACCCGAACAGGAGTCGCAGCGGGAGGTGAGACCCAGTACTTC. Residues: CATRTGVAAGGETQYF.

This clonotype was counted a few times. The rearrangement links TRBV6-1 to TRBJ1-1; D perhaps matches TRBD1 (6 bases). With 2 bases removed from V and 2 bases from J, the gap between germline ends came to 9 bases. Germline V gene lookup returns CDR1 MNHNS and CDR2 SASEGT. The CDR3 is made up of 14 amino acids. CDR3 sequence reads: CASSEQGSNTEAFF. The CDR3 DNA is TGTGCCAGCAGTGAACAGGGGTCAAACACTGAAGCTTTCTTT.

This chain uses TRBV24-1 with TRBJ2-3; D is undetermined. Trimming left V 1 base short and J 6 bases short, with 7 bases between. The CDR3 totals 13 residues. In germline, CDR1 is KGHDR, CDR2 SFDVKD. CDR3 sequence: CATSDFEVDTQYF. CDR3 DNA sequence: TGTGCCACCAGTGATTTTGAGGTTGATACGCAGTATTTT.

This CDR3 is CASSQDPGQDYEQYF. The CDR3 coding sequence is TGTGCCAGCAGCCAAGATCCTGGTCAGGACTACGAGCAGTACTTC. J is TRBJ2-7 and V is TRBV3-1; D gene uncertain. This CDR3 is built from 15 residues. Germline CDR1 is LGHDT and CDR2 is YNNKEL (reference sequence). The V end lost 0 bases, the J end lost 3 bases, and 12 bases lay between the germline ends.

The gene calls are TRBV23-1 and TRBJ2-5; 11 positions match TRBD2. TRBV23-1 is an open reading frame, and its role is uncertain. Trimming at V came to 4 bases and at J to 0 bases, leaving 10 bases not matched to a gene. The CDR3 is 18 residues long. CDR3: CASSPNRTSGGHQETQYF. Here the CDR3 DNA reads TGCGCCAGCAGTCCCAACCGAACTAGCGGGGGACACCAAGAGACCCAGTACTTC.

This clonotype has just a few counts. The rearrangement joins TRBV12-3 or TRBV12-4 to TRBJ2-5; tentative D call: TRBD2 (5 bases). V gave up 7 bases and J gave up 5 bases, with 11 bases separating them. The CDR3 has 12 amino acids. CDR3 sequence reads: CASTRTGETQYF. DNA for the CDR3: TGTGCCAGCACCCGGACTGGGGAGACCCAGTACTTC.

This clonotype was observed many times. The chain links TRBV7-2 to TRBJ1-2, with D unclear. CDR1 SGHTA and CDR2 FQGNSA come from the germline V gene. The V and J ends lost 5 bases and 4 bases respectively, with 11 bases between them. The CDR3 has 13 amino acids. The CDR3 region is CASSLGTIYGYTF. CDR3 in DNA: TGTGCCAGCAGCCTTGGCACGATCTATGGCTACACCTTC. Full variable domain (rest looked up from reference TRBV7-2 and TRBJ1-2): GAGVSQSPSNKVTEKGKDVELRCDPISGHTALYWYRQSLGQGLEFLIYFQGNSAPDKSGLPSDRFSAERTGGSVSTLTIQRTQQEDSAVYLCASSLGTIYGYTFGSGTRLTVV.